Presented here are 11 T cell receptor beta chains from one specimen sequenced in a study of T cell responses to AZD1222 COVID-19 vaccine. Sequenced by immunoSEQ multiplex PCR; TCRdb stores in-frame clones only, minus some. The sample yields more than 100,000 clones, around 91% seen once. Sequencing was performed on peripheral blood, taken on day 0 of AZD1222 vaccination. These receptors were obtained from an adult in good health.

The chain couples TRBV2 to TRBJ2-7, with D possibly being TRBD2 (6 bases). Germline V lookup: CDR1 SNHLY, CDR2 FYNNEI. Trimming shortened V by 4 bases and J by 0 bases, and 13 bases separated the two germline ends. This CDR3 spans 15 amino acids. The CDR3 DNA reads TGTGCCAGCAGTGCCCGGGGGTACAGCTCCTACGAGCAGTACTTC. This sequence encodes CASSARGYSSYEQYF.

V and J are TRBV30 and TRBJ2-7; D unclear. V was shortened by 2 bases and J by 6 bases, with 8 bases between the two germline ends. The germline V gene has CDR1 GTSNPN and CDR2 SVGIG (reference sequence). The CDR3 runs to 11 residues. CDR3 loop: CAWSTATEQYF. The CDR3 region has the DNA TGTGCCTGGAGTACGGCTACCGAGCAGTACTTC.

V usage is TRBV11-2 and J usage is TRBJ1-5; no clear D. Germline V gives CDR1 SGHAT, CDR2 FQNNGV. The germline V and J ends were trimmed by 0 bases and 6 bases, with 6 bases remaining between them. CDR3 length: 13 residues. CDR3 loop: CASSLEGGQPQHF. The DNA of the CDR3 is TGTGCCAGCAGCTTAGAGGGCGGTCAGCCCCAGCATTTT.

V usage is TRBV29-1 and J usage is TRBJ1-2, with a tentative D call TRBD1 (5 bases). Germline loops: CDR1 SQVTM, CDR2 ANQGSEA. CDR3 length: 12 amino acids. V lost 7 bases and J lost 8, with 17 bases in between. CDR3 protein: CSAPTVLQGYTF. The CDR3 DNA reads TGCAGCGCCCCGACAGTATTGCAGGGCTACACCTTC.

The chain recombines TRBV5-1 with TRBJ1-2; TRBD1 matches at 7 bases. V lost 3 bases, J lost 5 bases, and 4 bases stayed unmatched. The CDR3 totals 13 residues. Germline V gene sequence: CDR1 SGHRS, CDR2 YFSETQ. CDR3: CASSSQGLYGYTF. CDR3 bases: TGCGCCAGCAGCTCACAGGGGTTGTATGGCTACACCTTC. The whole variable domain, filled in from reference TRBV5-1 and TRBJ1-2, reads KAGVTQTPRYLIKTRGQQVTLSCSPISGHRSVSWYQQTPGQGLQFLFEYFSETQRNKGNFPGRFSGRQFSNSRSEMNVSTLELGDSALYLCASSSQGLYGYTFGSGTRLTVV.

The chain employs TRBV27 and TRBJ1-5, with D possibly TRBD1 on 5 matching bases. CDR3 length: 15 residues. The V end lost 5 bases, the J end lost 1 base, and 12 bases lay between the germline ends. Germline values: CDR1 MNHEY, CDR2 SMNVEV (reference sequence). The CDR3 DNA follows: TGTGCCAGCAGTCCGCCGGGGCTCAGCAATCAGCCCCAGCATTTT. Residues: CASSPPGLSNQPQHF.

The CDR3 here is CASSSDRGGSWHEQFF. The CDR3 region has the DNA TGTGCCAGCAGCTCCGACCGGGGCGGGAGCTGGCACGAGCAGTTCTTC. The V gene is TRBV7-6, the J gene TRBJ2-1, with 7 bases fitting TRBD2. CDR3 length: 16 residues. Trimming removed 4 bases from V and 10 bases from J; junction bases left unmatched: 16. From germline, CDR1 is SGHVS and CDR2 FNYEAQ.

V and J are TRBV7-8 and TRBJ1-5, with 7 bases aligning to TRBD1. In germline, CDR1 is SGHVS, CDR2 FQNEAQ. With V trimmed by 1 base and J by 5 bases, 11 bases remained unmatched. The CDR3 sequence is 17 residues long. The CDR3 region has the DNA TGTGCCAGCAGCTTAGGGACCATGACAGGGCTAGATCAGCCCCAGCATTTT. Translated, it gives CASSLGTMTGLDQPQHF.

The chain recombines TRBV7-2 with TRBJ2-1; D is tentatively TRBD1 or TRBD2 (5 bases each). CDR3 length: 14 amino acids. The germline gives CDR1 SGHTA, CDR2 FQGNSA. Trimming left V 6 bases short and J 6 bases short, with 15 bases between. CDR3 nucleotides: TGTGCCAGCAGTTTGGCCCCGGGGCGCAATGAGCAGTTCTTC. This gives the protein CASSLAPGRNEQFF. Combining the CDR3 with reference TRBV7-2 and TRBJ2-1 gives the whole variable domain GAGVSQSPSNKVTEKGKDVELRCDPISGHTALYWYRQSLGQGLEFLIYFQGNSAPDKSGLPSDRFSAERTGGSVSTLTIQRTQQEDSAVYLCASSLAPGRNEQFFGPGTRLTVL.

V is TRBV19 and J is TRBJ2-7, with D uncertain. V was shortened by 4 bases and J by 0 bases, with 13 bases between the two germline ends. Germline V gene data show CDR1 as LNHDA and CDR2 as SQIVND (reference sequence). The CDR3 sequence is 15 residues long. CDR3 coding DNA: TGTGCCAGTAGTACGACAACCTGGAGCTCCTACGAGCAGTACTTC. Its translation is CASSTTTWSSYEQYF.

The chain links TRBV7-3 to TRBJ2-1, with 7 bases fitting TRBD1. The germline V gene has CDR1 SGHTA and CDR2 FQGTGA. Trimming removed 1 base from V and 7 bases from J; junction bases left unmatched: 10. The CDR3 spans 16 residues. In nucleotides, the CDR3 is TGTGCCAGCAGCTTAAATCGAGGGGGCAGCCTTAATGAGCAGTTCTTC. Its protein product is CASSLNRGGSLNEQFF.